The clone carrying this T cell receptor beta chain occurred a few times. Trimming removed 6 bases from V and 4 bases from J; junction bases left unmatched: 5. The CDR3 covers 14 residues. The germline V gene encodes CDR1 SEHNR and CDR2 FQNEAQ (reference sequence). The sample originates from a study of blood T cell repertoires in COVID-19. Generated by immunoSEQ multiplex PCR, the TCRdb table keeps only in-frame clones and is missing some. The data hold around 290,000 clones, with more than 75% observed a single time. The TCR comes from a woman aged 18-29 years who had recovered from COVID-19. Sequencing was done on a sample of PBMCs or T cells enriched from blood (not recorded which). The chain joins TRBV7-9 to TRBJ1-2; 10 bases are a match to TRBD1. In nucleotides, the CDR3 is TGTGCCAGCAGGACAGGGGGCCTAGGCTATGGCTACACCTTC. Encoded protein: CASRTGGLGYGYTF.